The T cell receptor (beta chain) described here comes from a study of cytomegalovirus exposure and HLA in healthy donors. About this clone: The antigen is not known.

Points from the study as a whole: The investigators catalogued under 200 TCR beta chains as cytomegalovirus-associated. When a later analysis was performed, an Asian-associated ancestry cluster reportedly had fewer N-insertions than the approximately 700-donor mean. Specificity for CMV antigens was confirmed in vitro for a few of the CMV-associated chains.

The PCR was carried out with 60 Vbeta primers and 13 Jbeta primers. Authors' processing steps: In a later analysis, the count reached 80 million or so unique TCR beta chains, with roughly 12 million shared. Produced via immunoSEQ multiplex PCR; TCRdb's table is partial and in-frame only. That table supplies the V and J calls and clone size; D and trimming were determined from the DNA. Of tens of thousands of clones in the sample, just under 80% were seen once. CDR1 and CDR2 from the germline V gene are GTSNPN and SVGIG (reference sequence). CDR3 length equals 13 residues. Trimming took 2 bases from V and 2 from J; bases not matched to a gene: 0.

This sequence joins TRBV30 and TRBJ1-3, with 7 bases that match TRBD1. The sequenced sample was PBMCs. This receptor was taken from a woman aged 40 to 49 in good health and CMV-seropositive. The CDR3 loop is CAWSTGAGNTIYF. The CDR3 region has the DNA TGTGCCTGGAGTACAGGGGCTGGAAACACCATATATTTT.